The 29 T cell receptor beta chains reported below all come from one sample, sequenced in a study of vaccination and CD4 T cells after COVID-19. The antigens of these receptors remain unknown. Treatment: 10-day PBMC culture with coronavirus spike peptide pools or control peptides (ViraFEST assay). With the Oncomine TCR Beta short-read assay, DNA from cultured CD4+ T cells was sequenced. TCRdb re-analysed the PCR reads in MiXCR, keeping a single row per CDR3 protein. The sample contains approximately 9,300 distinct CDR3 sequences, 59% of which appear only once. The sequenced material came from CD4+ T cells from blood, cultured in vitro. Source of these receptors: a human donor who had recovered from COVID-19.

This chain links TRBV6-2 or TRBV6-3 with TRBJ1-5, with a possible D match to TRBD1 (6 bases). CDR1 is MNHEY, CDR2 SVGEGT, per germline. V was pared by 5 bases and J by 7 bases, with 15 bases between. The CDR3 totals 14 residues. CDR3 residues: CASSAQGKGQPQHF. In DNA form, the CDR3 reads TGTGCCAGCAGTGCTCAGGGGAAAGGGCAGCCCCAGCATTTT.

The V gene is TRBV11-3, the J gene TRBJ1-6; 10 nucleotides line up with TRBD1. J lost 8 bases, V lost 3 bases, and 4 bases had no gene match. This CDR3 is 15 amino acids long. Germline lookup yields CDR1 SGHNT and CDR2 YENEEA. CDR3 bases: TGTGCCAGCAGCTTCGGGGGGACAGGGGATTCACCCCTCCACTTT. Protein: CASSFGGTGDSPLHF.

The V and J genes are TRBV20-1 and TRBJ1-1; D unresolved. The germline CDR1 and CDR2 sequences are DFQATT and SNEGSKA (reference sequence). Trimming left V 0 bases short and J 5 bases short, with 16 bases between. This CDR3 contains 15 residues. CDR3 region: CSARDARPGATEAFF. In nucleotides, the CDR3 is TGCAGTGCTAGAGACGCCAGGCCAGGAGCAACTGAAGCTTTCTTT.

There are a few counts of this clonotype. As DNA, the CDR3 is TGTGCCAGCAGCGCCTACAGCTATGGCTACACCTTC. As protein: CASSAYSYGYTF. The chain employs TRBV7-2 and TRBJ1-2; D uncertain. The germline V gene encodes CDR1 SGHTA and CDR2 FQGNSA. The CDR3 has 12 amino acids. The V gene lost 5 bases and the J gene lost 4 bases, with 8 bases spanning the gap.

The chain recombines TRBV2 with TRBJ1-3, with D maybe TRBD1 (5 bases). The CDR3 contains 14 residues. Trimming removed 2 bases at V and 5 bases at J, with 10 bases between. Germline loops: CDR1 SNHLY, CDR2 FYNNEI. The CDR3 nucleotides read TGTGCCAGCAGTGAATGGGACCTCCGAAACACCATATATTTT. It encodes CASSEWDLRNTIYF.

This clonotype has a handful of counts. The CDR3 DNA reads TGTGCCAGCAGTTTGTGGGGCACCGGGGAGCTGTTTTTT. Translation gives CASSLWGTGELFF. J is TRBJ2-2 and V is TRBV12-3 or TRBV12-4; D call uncertain. This CDR3 contains 13 residues. The V end lost 3 bases, the J end lost 4 bases, and 6 bases lay between the germline ends.

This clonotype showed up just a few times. The CDR3 spells CASSLARSYWVAGNTIYF. As DNA, the CDR3 is TGTGCCAGCAGCTTGGCCCGTAGCTATTGGGTTGCTGGAAACACCATATATTTT. The chain carries TRBV7-2 and TRBJ1-3; D gene unclear. This CDR3 region has 18 residues. Germline values: CDR1 SGHTA, CDR2 FQGNSA. The V end lost 3 bases, the J end lost 2 bases, and 20 bases lay between the germline ends.

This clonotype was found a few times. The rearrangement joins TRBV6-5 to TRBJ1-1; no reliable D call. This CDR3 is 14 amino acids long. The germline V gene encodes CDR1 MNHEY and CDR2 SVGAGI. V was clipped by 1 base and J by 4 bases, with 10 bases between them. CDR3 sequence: CASSYFRGSTEAFF. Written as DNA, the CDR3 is TGTGCCAGCAGTTACTTTCGGGGTAGCACTGAAGCTTTCTTT.

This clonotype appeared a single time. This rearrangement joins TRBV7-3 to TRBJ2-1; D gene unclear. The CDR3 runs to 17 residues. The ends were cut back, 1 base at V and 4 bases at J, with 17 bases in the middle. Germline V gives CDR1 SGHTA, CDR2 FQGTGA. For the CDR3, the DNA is TGTGCCAGCAGCTTAAGTTCTCTGCCAGGAACTTACAATGAGCAGTTCTTC. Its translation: CASSLSSLPGTYNEQFF.

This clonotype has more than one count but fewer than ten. The chain's CDR3 is CASTDLRNTEAFF. Written as DNA, the CDR3 is TGTGCCAGCACCGACTTGAGGAACACTGAAGCTTTCTTT. The chain uses TRBV7-8 and TRBJ1-1, with D hard to call. V lost 7 bases to trimming and J lost 1 base, with 10 bases between them. Germline CDR1 reads SGHVS; CDR2 reads FQNEAQ. CDR3 size: 13 residues.

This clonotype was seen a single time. CDR3 sequence (DNA): TGTGCCACCAGAATAAGGGGGGGGAACCAAGAGACCCAGTACTTC. Residues: CATRIRGGNQETQYF. V is TRBV24-1 and J is TRBJ2-5; perhaps TRBD2 as D (7 bases). Germline V CDR1 and CDR2: KGHDR, SFDVKD. The CDR3 loop spans 15 amino acids. Trimming took 7 bases from V and 0 from J, leaving 14 bases between them.

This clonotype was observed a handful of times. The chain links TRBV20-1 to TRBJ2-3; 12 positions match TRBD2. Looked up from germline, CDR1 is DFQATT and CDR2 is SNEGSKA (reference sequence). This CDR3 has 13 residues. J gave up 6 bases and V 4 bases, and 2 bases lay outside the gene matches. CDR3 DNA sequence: TGCAGTGCTATAACTAGCGGGAGGGATACGCAGTATTTT. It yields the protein CSAITSGRDTQYF.

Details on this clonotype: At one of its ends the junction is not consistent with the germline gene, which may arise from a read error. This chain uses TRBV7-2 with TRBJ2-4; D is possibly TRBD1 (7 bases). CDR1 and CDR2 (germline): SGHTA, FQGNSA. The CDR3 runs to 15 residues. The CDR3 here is CASSLAGGAKNIQYF. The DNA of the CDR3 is TGTGCCAGCAGCCTAGCAGGGGGGGCCAAAAACATTCAGTACTTC.

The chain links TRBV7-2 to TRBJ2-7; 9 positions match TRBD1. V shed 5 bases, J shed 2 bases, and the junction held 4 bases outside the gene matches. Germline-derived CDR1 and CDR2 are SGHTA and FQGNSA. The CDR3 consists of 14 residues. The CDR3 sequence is CASSMDRGPYEQYF. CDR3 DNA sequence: TGTGCCAGCAGCATGGACAGGGGCCCCTACGAGCAGTACTTC.

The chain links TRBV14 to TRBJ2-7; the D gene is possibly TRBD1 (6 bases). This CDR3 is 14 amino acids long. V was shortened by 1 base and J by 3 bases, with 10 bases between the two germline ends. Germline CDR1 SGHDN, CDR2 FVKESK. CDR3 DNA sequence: TGTGCCAGCAGCCAAGTCAGGGGTAGCTACGAGCAGTACTTC. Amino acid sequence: CASSQVRGSYEQYF.

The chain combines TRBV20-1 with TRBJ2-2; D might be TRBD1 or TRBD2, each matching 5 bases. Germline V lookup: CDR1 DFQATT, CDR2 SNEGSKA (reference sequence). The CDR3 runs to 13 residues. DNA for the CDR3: TGCGGAGCTCTCGGGGCTATCGACGGGGAGCTGTTTTTT. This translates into CGALGAIDGELFF.

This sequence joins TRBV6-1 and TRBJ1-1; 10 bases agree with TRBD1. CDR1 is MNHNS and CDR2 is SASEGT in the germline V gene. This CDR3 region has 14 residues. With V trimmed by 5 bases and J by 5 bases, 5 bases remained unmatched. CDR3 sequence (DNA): TGTGCCAGCAGTAGGGACAGGGGAGGGACTGAAGCTTTCTTT. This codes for CASSRDRGGTEAFF.

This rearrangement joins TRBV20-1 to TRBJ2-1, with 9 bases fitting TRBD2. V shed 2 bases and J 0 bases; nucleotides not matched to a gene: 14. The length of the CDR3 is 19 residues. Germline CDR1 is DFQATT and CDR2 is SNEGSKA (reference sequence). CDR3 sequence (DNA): TGCAGTGCTAGACTCTGGCGGGAGGGCCGAGGGAGCTCCTACAATGAGCAGTTCTTC. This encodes CSARLWREGRGSSYNEQFF.

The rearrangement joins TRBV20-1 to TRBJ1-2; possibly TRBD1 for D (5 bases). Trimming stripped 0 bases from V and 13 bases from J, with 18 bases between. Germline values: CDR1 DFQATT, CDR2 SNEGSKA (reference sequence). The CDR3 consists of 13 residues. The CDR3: CSARDLATEPCTF. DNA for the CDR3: TGCAGTGCTAGAGACCTCGCGACAGAGCCATGCACCTTC.

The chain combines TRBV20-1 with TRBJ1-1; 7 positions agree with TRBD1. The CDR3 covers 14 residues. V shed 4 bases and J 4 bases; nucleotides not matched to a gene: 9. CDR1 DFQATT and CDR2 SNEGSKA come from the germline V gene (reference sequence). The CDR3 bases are TGCAGTGCTACTTCTACAGGGGCTGCCACTGAAGCTTTCTTT. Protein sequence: CSATSTGAATEAFF.

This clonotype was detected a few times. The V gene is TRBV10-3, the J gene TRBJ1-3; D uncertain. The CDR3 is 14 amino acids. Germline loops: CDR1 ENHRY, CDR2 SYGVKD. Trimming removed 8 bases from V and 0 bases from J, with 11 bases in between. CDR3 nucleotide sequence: TGTGCCATCCGCCGGGAACCCTCTGGAAACACCATATATTTT. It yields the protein CAIRREPSGNTIYF.

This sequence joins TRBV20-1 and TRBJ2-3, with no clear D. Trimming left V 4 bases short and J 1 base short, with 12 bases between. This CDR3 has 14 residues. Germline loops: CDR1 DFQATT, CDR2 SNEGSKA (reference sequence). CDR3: CSATDPQGTDTQYF. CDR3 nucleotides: TGCAGTGCTACGGACCCCCAAGGCACAGATACGCAGTATTTT.

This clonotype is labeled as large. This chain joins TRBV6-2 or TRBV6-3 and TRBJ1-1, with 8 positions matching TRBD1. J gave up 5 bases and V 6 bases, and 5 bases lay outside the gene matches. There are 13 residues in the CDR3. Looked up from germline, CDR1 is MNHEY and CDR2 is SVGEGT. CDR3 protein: CASRQGARTEAFF. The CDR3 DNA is TGTGCCAGCAGGCAGGGGGCTAGAACTGAAGCTTTCTTT.

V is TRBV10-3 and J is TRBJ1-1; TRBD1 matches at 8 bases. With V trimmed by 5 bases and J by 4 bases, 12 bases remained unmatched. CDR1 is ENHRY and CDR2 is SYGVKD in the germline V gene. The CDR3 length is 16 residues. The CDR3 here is CAISPSIQQGGTEAFF. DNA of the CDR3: TGTGCCATCAGTCCCTCGATCCAACAGGGGGGCACTGAAGCTTTCTTT.

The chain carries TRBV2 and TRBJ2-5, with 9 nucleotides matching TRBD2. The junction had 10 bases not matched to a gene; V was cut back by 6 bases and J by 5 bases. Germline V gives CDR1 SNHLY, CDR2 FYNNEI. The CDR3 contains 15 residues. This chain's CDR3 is CASSSSGSIAETQYF. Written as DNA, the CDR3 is TGTGCCAGCAGCAGTAGCGGGAGTATTGCGGAGACCCAGTACTTC.

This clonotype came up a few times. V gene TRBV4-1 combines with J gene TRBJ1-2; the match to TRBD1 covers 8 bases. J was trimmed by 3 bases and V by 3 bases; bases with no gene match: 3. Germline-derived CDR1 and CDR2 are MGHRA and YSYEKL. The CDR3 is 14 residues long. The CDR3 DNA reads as TGCGCCAGCAGCCAGGCAGGGGGCTACTATGGCTACACCTTC. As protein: CASSQAGGYYGYTF.

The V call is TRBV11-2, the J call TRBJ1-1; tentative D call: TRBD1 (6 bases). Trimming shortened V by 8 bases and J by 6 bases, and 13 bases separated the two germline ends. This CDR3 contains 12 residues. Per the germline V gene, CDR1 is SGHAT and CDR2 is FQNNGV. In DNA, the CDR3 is TGTGCCAGCGGGGGACAATACTCTGAAGCTTTCTTT. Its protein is CASGGQYSEAFF.

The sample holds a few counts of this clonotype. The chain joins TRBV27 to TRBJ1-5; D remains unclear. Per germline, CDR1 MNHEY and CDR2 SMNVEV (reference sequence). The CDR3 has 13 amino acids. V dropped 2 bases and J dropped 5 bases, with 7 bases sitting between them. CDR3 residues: CASSLRRDQPQHF. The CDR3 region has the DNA TGTGCCAGCAGTTTAAGACGGGATCAGCCCCAGCATTTT.

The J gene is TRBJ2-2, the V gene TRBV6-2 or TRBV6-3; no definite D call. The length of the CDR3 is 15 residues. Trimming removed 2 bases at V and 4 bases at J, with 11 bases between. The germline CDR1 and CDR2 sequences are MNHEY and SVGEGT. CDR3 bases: TGTGCCAGCAGTTACGGGCGTACCGTCACCGGGGAGCTGTTTTTT. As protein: CASSYGRTVTGELFF.